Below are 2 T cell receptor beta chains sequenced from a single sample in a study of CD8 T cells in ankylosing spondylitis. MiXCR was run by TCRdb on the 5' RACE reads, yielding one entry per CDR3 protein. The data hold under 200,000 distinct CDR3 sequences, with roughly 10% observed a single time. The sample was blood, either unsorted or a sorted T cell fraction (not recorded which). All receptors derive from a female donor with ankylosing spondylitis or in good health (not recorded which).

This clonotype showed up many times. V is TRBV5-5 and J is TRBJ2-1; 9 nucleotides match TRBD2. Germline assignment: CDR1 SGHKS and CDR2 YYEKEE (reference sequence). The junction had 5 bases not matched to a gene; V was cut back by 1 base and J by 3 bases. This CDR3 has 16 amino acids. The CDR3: CASSLRPSGIYNEQFF. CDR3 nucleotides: TGTGCCAGCAGCTTGCGCCCTAGCGGGATCTACAATGAGCAGTTCTTC.

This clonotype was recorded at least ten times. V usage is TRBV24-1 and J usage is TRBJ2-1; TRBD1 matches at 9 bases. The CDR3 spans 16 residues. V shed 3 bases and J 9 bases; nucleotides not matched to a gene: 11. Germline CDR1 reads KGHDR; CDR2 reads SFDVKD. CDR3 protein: CATSDPHTDRGGEQFF. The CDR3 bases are TGTGCCACCAGTGATCCCCATACGGACAGGGGCGGTGAGCAGTTCTTC.